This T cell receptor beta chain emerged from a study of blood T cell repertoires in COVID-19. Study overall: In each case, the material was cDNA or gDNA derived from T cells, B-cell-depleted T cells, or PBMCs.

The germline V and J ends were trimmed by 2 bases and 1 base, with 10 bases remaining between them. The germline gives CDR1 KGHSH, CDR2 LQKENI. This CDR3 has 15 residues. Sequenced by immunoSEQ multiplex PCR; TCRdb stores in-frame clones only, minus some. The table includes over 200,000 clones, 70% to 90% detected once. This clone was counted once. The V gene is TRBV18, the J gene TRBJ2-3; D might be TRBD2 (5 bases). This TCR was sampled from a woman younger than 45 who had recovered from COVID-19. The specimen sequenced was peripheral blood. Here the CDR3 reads CASSPAGVGTDTQYF. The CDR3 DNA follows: TGTGCCAGCTCACCAGCGGGCGTTGGCACAGATACGCAGTATTTT.